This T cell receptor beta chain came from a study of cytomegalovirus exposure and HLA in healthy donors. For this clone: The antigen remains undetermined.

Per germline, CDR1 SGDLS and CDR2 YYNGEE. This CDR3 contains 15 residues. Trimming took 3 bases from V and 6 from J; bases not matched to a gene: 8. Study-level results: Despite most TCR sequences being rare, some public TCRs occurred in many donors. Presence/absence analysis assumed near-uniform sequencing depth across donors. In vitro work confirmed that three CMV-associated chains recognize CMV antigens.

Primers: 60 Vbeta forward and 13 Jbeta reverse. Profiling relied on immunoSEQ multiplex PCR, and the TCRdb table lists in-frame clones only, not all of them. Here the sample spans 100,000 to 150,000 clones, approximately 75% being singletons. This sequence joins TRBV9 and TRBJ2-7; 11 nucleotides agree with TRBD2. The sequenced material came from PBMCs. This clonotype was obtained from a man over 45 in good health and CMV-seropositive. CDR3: CASSATTSGTLEQYF. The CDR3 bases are TGTGCCAGCAGCGCCACGACTAGCGGGACCCTCGAGCAGTACTTC. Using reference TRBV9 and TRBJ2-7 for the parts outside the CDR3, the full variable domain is DSGVTQTPKHLITATGQRVTLRCSPRSGDLSVYWYQQSLDQGLQFLIQYYNGEERAKGNILERFSAQQFPDLHSELNLSSLELGDSALYFCASSATTSGTLEQYFGPGTRLTVT.